Each of the 5 T cell receptor beta chains below was sequenced from the same sample in a study of blood T cell repertoires in COVID-19. Only in-frame clones appear in the TCRdb table, and some are missing; sequencing was by immunoSEQ multiplex PCR. The sample contains roughly 70,000 clones, 76% of which appear only once. The sequenced sample consisted of peripheral blood. These receptors all stem from a man in his 60s with COVID-19, enrolled during active disease.

This clone was picked up one time. The chain uses TRBV28 and TRBJ1-2; no definite D call. V shed 2 bases and J shed 8 bases, with 12 bases lying between them. The germline CDR1 and CDR2 sequences are MDHEN and SYDVKM. This CDR3 has 13 residues. CDR3 DNA sequence: TGTGCCAGCAGTTTAGGAGGGCCCTCAGGCTACACCTTC. As protein: CASSLGGPSGYTF.

Comments on this clone: Other DNA sequences within the sample encode an identical CDR3. The chain uses TRBV15 and TRBJ2-7; TRBD1 matches 8 bases. Germline V gene sequence: CDR1 LNHNV, CDR2 YYDKDF (reference sequence). Losses at the gene ends were 0 bases for V and 2 bases for J; bases not matched to a gene: 0. This CDR3 comprises 14 residues. CDR3: CATSRDRGPYEQYF. The CDR3 coding sequence is TGTGCCACCAGCAGAGACAGGGGGCCCTACGAGCAGTACTTC. The variable domain in full, with the rest retrieved from reference TRBV15 and TRBJ2-7, is DAMVIQNPRYQVTQFGKPVTLSCSQTLNHNVMYWYQQKSSQAPKLLFHYYDKDFNNEADTPDNFQSRRPNTSFCFLDIRSPGLGDTAMYLCATSRDRGPYEQYFGPGTRLTVT.

The genes are TRBV7-9 and TRBJ1-1, with a tentative D call TRBD1 (5 bases). The CDR3 extends over 14 amino acids. The V end was cut by 4 bases, the J end by 5 bases, with 14 bases between. CDR1 is SEHNR and CDR2 is FQNEAQ in the germline V gene (reference sequence). CDR3 nucleotides: TGTGCCAGCAGCTCAAGCAGGGTAGGGACTGAAGCTTTCTTT. Protein product: CASSSSRVGTEAFF.

The chain has TRBV27 and TRBJ1-6; the D gene is possibly TRBD1 (6 bases). CDR1 MNHEY and CDR2 SMNVEV come from the germline V gene (reference sequence). Between the trimmed V and J ends, which lost 5 bases and 5 bases, there was a span of 19 bases. This CDR3 contains 17 residues. CDR3 sequence: CASSPRGDTGDNSPLHF. The CDR3 nucleotides are TGTGCCAGCAGTCCGCGGGGGGACACGGGGGATAATTCACCCCTCCACTTT.

This clone was recorded once. The chain uses TRBV2 and TRBJ2-2; possible D gene TRBD2, 5 bases. Germline loops: CDR1 SNHLY, CDR2 FYNNEI. CDR3 size: 15 residues. The V end was cut by 5 bases, the J end by 1 base, with 11 bases between. CDR3 coding DNA: TGTGCCAGCAGTACCGGACTCGAGAACACCGGGGAGCTGTTTTTT. Amino acid sequence: CASSTGLENTGELFF.